The T cell receptor beta chain described here comes from a study of blood T cell repertoires in COVID-19. Study in general: There were acute and convalescent COVID-19 samples, and they came from the United States, Italy and Spain. T cells, B-cell-depleted T cells, or PBMCs supplied cDNA or gDNA.

In the original workflow: By means of reference gene primer amplification, nucleated cell counts were estimated. TCRdb keeps only in-frame clones here, not all; method: immunoSEQ multiplex PCR. V, J and clone size are taken as reported in that table, and D and trimming were inferred from the DNA itself. The sample contains tens of thousands of clones, under 90% of which appear only once. CDR3 length equals 15 residues. Trimming left V 5 bases short and J 6 bases short, with 19 bases between. The germline V gene encodes CDR1 MNHEY and CDR2 SVGEGT. The rearrangement links TRBV6-2 or TRBV6-3 to TRBJ1-2, with a tentative D call TRBD1 (5 bases). The origin of this receptor is a woman of 80 years or more with acute or convalescent COVID-19. Sequencing used peripheral blood. The CDR3 bases are TGTGCCAGCAGTGCATCGGGACGGAGGGCGGATGGCTACACCTTC. It yields the protein CASSASGRRADGYTF.